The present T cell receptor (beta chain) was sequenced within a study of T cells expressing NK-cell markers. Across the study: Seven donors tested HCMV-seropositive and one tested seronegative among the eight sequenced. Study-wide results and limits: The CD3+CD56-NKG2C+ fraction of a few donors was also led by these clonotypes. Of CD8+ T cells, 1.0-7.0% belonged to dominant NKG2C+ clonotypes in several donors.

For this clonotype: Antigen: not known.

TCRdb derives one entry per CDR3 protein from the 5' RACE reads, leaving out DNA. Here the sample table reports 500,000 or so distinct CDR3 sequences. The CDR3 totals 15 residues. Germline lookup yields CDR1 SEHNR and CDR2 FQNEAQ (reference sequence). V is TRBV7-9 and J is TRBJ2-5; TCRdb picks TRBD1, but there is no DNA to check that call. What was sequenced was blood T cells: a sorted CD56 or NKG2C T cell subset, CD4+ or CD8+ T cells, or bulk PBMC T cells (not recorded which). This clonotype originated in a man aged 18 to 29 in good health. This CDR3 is CASSLSGQGQETQYF.